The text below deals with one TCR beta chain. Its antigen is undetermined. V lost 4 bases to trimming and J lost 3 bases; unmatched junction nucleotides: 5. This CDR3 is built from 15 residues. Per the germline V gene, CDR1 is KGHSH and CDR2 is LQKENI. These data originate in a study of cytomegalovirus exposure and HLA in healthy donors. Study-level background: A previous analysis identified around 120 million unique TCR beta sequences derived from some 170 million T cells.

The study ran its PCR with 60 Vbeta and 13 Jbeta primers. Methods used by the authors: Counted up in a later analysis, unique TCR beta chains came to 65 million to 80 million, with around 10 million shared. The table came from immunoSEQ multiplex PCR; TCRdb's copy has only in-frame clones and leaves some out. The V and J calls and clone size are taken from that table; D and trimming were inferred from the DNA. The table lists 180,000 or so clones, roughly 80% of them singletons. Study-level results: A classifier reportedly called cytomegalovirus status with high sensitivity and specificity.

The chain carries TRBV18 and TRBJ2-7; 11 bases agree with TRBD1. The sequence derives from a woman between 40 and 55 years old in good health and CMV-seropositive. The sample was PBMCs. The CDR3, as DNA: TGTGCCAGCTCACAAGGGACAGGGGGGCTCTACGAGCAGTACTTC. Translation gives CASSQGTGGLYEQYF. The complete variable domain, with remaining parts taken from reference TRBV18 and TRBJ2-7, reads NAGVMQNPRHLVRRRGQEARLRCSPMKGHSHVYWYRQLPEEGLKFMVYLQKENIIDESGMPKERFSAEFPKEGPSILRIQQVVRGDSAAYFCASSQGTGGLYEQYFGPGTRLTVT.